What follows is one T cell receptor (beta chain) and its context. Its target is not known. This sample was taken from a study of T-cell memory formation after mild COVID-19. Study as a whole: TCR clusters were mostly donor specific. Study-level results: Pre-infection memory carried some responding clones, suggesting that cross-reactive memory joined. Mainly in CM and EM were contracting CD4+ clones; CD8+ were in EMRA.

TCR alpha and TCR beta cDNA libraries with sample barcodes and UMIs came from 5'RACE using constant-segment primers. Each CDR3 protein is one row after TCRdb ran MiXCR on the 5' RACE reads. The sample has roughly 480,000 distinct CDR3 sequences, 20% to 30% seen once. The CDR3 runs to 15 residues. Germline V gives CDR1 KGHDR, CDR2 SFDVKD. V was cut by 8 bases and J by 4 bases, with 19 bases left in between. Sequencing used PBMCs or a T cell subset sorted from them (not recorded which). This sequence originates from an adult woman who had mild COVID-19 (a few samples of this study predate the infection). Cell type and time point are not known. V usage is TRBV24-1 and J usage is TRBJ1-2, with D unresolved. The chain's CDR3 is CATNPGAGSGYGYTF. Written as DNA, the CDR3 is TGTGCCACCAACCCCGGCGCGGGCTCAGGCTATGGCTACACCTTC.